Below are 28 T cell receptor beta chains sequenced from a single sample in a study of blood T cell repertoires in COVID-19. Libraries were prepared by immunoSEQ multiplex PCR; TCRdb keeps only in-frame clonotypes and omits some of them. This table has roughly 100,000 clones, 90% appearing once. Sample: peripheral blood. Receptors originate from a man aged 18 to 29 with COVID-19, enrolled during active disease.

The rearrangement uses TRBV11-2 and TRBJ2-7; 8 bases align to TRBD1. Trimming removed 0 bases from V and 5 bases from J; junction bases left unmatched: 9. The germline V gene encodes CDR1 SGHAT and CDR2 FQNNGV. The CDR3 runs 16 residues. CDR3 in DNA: TGTGCCAGCAGCTTAGATAGCGGACAGGGTATCGACGAGCAGTACTTC. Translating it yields CASSLDSGQGIDEQYF.

Written as DNA, the CDR3 is TGCGCCAGCAGTGAGTCGAGGGGGCTAGCGGGACGTAGTGAGCAGTTCTTC. Encoded protein: CASSESRGLAGRSEQFF. The chain joins TRBV10-1 to TRBJ2-1, with TRBD2 matching 9 bases. The CDR3 spans 17 residues. After removal of 0 bases from V and 9 bases from J, the junction contained 12 bases not matched to a gene. Germline lookup yields CDR1 WNHNN and CDR2 SYGVQD (reference sequence).

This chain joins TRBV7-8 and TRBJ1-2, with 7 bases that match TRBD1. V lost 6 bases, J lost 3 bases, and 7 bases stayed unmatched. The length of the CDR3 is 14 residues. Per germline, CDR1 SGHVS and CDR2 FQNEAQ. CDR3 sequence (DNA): TGTGCCAGCAGTCCAACAGGGGTTCACTATGGCTACACCTTC. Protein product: CASSPTGVHYGYTF.

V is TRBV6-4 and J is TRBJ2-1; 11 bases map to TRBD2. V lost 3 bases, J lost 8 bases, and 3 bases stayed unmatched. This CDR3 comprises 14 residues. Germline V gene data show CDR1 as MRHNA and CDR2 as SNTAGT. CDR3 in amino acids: CASSELAGAYEQFF. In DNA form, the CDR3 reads TGTGCCAGCAGTGAACTAGCGGGAGCTTATGAGCAGTTCTTC.

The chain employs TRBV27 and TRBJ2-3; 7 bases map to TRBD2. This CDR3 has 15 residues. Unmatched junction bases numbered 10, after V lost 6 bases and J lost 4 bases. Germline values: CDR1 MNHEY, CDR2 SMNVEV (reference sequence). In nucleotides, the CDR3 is TGTGCCAGCAGAACACCTGGGAGGGAGGCAGATACGCAGTATTTT. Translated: CASRTPGREADTQYF.

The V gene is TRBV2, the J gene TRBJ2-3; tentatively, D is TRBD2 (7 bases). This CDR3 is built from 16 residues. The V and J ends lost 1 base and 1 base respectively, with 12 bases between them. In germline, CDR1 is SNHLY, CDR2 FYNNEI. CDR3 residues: CASSEVGGGGTDTQYF. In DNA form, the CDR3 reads TGTGCCAGCAGTGAAGTAGGAGGGGGGGGCACAGATACGCAGTATTTT.

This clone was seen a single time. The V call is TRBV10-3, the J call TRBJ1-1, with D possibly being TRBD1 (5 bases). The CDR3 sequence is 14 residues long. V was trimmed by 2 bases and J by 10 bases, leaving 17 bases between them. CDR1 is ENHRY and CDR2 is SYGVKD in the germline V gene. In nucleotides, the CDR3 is TGTGCCATCAGTGAGGTAGGGGCCAACCTTGGAGCTTTCTTT. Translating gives CAISEVGANLGAFF.

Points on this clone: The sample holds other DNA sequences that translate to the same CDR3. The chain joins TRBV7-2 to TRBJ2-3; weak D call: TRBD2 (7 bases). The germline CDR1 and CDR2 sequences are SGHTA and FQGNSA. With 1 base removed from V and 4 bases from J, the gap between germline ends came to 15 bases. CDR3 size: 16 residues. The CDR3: CASSLGGGRTPDTQYF. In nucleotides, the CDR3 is TGTGCCAGCAGCTTAGGGGGGGGGCGGACCCCAGATACGCAGTATTTT.

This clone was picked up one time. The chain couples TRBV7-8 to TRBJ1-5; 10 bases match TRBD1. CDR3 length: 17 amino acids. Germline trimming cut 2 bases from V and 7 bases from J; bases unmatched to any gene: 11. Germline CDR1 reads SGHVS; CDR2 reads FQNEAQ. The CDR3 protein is CASSLRYTGTGDQPQHF. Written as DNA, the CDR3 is TGTGCCAGCAGCTTACGATACACCGGGACAGGGGACCAGCCCCAGCATTTT.

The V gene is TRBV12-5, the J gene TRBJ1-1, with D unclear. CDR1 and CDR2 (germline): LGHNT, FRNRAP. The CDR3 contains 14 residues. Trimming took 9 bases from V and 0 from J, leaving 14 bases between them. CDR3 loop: CASPAGLVNTEAFF. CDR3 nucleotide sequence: TGTGCTAGCCCGGCGGGATTGGTGAACACTGAAGCTTTCTTT.

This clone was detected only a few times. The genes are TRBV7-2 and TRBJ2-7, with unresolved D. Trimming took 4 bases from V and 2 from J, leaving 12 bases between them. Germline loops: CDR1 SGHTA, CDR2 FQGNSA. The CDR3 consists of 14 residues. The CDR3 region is CASSYTRAAYEQYF. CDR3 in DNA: TGTGCCAGCAGCTATACCCGAGCCGCCTACGAGCAGTACTTC. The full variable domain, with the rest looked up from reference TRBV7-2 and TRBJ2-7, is GAGVSQSPSNKVTEKGKDVELRCDPISGHTALYWYRQSLGQGLEFLIYFQGNSAPDKSGLPSDRFSAERTGGSVSTLTIQRTQQEDSAVYLCASSYTRAAYEQYFGPGTRLTVT.

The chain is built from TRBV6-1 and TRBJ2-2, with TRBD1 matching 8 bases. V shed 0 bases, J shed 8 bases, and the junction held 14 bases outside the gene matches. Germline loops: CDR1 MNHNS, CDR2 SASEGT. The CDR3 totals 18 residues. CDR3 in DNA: TGTGCCAGCAGTGAAGCGGGGGAGACAGGGGTGGGAGTAGGGGAGCTGTTTTTT. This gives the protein CASSEAGETGVGVGELFF.

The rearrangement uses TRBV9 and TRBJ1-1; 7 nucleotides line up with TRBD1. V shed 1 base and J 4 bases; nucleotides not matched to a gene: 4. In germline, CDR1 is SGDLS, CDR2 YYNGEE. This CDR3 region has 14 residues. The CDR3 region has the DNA TGTGCCAGCAGCGTATACAGGGGTGGCACTGAAGCTTTCTTT. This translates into CASSVYRGGTEAFF. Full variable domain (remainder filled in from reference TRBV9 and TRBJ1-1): DSGVTQTPKHLITATGQRVTLRCSPRSGDLSVYWYQQSLDQGLQFLIQYYNGEERAKGNILERFSAQQFPDLHSELNLSSLELGDSALYFCASSVYRGGTEAFFGQGTRLTVV.

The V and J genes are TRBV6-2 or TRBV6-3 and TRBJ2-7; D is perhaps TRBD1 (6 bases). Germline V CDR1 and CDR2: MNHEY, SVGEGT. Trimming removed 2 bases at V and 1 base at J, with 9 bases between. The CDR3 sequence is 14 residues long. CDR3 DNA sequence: TGTGCCAGCAGTTACGGGGGCAGATCCTACGAGCAGTACTTC. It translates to CASSYGGRSYEQYF.

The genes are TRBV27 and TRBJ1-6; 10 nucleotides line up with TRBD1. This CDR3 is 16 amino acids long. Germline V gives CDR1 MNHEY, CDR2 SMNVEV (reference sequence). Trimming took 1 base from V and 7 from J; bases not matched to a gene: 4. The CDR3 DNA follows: TGTGCCAGCAGTTTATGGGGACAGGGGAAGAATTCACCCCTCCACTTT. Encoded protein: CASSLWGQGKNSPLHF.

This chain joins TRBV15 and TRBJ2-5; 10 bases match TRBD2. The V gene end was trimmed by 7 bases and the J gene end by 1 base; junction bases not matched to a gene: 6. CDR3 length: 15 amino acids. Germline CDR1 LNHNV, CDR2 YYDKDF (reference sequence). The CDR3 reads CATTPASGGQETQYF. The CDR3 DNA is TGTGCCACCACCCCTGCTAGCGGGGGCCAAGAGACCCAGTACTTC.

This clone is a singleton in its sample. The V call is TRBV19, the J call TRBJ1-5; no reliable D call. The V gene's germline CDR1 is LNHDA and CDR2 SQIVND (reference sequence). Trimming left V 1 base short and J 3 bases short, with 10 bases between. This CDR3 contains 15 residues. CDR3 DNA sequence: TGTGCCAGTAGTATAGGAGGAAGTTACAATCAGCCCCAGCATTTT. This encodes CASSIGGSYNQPQHF. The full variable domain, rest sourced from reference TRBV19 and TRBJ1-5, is DGGITQSPKYLFRKEGQNVTLSCEQNLNHDAMYWYRQDPGQGLRLIYYSQIVNDFQKGDIAEGYSVSREKKESFPLTVTSAQKNPTAFYLCASSIGGSYNQPQHFGDGTRLSIL.

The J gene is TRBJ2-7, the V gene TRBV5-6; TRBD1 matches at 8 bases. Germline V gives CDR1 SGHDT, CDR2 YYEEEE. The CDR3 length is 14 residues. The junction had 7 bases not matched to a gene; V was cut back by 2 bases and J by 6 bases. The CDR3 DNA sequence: TGTGCCAGCAGCTTCGGACAGGGAGGAGGCGAGCAGTACTTC. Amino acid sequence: CASSFGQGGGEQYF.

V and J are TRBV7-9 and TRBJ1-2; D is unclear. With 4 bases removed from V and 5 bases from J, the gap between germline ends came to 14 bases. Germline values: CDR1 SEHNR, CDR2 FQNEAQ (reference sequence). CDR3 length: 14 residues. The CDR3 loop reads CASSSRDGLYGYTF. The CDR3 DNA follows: TGTGCCAGCAGCTCGAGGGATGGTTTATATGGCTACACCTTC. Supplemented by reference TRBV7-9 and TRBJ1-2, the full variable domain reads DTGVSQNPRHKITKRGQNVTFRCDPISEHNRLYWYRQTLGQGPEFLTYFQNEAQLEKSRLLSDRFSAERPKGSFSTLEIQRTEQGDSAMYLCASSSRDGLYGYTFGSGTRLTVV.

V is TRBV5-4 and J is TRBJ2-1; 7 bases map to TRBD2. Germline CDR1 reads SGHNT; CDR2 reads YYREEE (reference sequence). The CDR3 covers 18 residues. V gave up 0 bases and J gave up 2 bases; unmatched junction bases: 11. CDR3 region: CASSLGWASGSTYNEQFF. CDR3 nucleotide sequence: TGTGCCAGCAGCTTGGGGTGGGCTAGCGGAAGTACCTACAATGAGCAGTTCTTC.

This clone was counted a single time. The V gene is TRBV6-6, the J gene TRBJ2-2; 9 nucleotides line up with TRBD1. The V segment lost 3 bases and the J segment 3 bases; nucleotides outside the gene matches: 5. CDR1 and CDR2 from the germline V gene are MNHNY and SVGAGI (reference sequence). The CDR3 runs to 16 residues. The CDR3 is CASSYWTGADTGELFF. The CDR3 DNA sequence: TGTGCCAGCAGTTATTGGACAGGGGCGGACACCGGGGAGCTGTTTTTT.

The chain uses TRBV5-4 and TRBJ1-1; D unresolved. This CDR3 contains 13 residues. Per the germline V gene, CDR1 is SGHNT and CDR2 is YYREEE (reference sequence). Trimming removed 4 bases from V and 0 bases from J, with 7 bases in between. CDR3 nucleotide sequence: TGTGCCAGCAGCCGGGGTGTGAACACTGAAGCTTTCTTT. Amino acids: CASSRGVNTEAFF.

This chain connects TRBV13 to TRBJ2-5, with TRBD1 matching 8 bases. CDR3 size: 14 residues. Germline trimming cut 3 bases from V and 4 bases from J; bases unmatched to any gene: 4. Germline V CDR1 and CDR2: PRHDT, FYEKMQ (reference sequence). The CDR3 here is CASSFGTGRETQYF. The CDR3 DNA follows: TGTGCCAGCAGCTTTGGGACAGGACGAGAGACCCAGTACTTC.

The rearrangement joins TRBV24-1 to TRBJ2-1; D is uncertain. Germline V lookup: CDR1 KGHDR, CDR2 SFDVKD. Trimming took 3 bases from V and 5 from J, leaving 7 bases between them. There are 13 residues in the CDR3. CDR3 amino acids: CATSDGRDNEQFF. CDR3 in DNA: TGTGCCACCAGTGATGGTCGAGACAATGAGCAGTTCTTC.

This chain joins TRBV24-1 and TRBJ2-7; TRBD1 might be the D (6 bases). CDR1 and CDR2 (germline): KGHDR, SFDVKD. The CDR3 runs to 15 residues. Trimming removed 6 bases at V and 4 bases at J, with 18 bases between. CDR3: CATSLWQGSRYEQYF. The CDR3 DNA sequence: TGTGCCACCAGTTTGTGGCAGGGGTCAAGGTACGAGCAGTACTTC.

This CDR3 is CASSQLPGSNTEAFF. DNA for the CDR3: TGTGCCAGCAGCCAACTACCAGGGTCTAACACTGAAGCTTTCTTT. The V call is TRBV7-3, the J call TRBJ1-1, with TRBD1 as a possible D gene (5 bases). The length of the CDR3 is 15 residues. Per germline, CDR1 SGHTA and CDR2 FQGTGA. Trimming stripped 5 bases from V and 2 bases from J, with 15 bases between.

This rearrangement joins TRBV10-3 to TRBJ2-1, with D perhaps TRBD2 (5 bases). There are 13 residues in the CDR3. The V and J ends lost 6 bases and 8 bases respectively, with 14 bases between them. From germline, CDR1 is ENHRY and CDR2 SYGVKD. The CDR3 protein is CAIRGVLVHEQFF. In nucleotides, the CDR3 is TGTGCCATCAGGGGAGTACTAGTCCATGAGCAGTTCTTC.

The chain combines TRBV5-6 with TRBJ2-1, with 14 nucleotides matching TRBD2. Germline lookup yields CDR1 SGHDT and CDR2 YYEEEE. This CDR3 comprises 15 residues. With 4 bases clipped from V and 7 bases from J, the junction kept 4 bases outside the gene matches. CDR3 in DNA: TGTGCCAGCAGCCCGGGACTAGCGGGAGTAAATGAGCAGTTCTTC. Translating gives CASSPGLAGVNEQFF.